This is a list of T cell receptor beta chains from one sample in a study of identifying expanded T cells in peripheral blood. Using immunoSEQ multiplex PCR, the repertoire was profiled, and TCRdb retains in-frame clones only, with some absent. The sample contains around 94,000 clones, 88% of which appear only once. Sequenced input: blood. The source of these receptors is a person between 18 and 75 years old in good health. Each CDR3 is given with its conserved first and last residue. A D gene is named only where the DNA matches it firmly. Clone size is shown for a subset of rows, as once, few, many or a class of expanded clone.

>.|TRBV19|TRBJ1-1|.|11
TGTGCCAGTAGTTCTAACACTGAAGCTTTCTTT
CASSSNTEAFF
>.|TRBV7-6|TRBJ1-3|.|15
TGTGCCAGCAGCCGGACAATGAGGACGGAAGACACCATATATTTT
CASSRTMRTEDTIYF
>.|TRBV5-1|TRBJ1-2|TRBD1|13
TGCGCCAGCAGCGTGGACAGGGAGGGTGGCTACACCTTC
CASSVDREGGYTF
>.|TRBV7-9|TRBJ2-3|.|12
TGTGCCAGCAGCCCCTCCACAGATACGCAGTATTTT
CASSPSTDTQYF
>.|TRBV7-9|TRBJ1-1|TRBD1|15
TGTGCCAGCAGCTCCGGGACAGCCATGAACACTGAAGCTTTCTTT
CASSSGTAMNTEAFF
>.|TRBV5-4|TRBJ2-3|.|15
TGTGCCAGCAGCTTAGGTCGCGACAGCACAGATACGCAGTATTTT
CASSLGRDSTDTQYF
>few|TRBV18|TRBJ1-5|.|15
TGTGCCAGCTCACCGTCGGGACTCGACAATCAGCCCCAGCATTTT
CASSPSGLDNQPQHF
>few|TRBV30|TRBJ1-3|.|14
TGTGCCTGGAGTGTAGTCCGCCCTGGAAACACCATATATTTT
CAWSVVRPGNTIYF
>.|TRBV29-1|TRBJ2-7|TRBD1|14
TGCAGCGTTGAAAGGACAGGGGGCTCCTACGAGCAGTACTTC
CSVERTGGSYEQYF
>.|TRBV7-2|TRBJ2-3|.|14
TGTGCCAGCAGCTTACCCTCTACATCAGATACGCAGTATTTT
CASSLPSTSDTQYF
>.|TRBV6-5|TRBJ2-7|TRBD1|15
TGTGCCAGCAGTTCCACCGGGACAGCTTCCTACGAGCAGTACTTC
CASSSTGTASYEQYF
>.|TRBV6-1|TRBJ2-3|.|14
TGTGCCAGCAGTGAAATTCTAGCGACAGATACGCAGTATTTT
CASSEILATDTQYF
>.|TRBV6-4|TRBJ1-2|TRBD1|16
TGTGCCAGCAGTCCCGGGACAGGGTCTTTTAACTATGGCTACACCTTC
CASSPGTGSFNYGYTF
>.|TRBV5-1|TRBJ2-2|.|14
TGCGCCAGTGGGCTACCCGCGAACACCGGGGAGCTGTTTTTT
CASGLPANTGELFF
>few|TRBV28|TRBJ2-7|.|13
TGTGCCAGCAGTTCCCGGGCCCCGGGCGAGCAGTACTTC
CASSSRAPGEQYF
>.|TRBV19|TRBJ2-2|.|12
TGTGCCAGTAGCTCCCGCACCGGGGAGCTGTTTTTT
CASSSRTGELFF
>once|TRBV5-1|TRBJ2-3|.|14
TGCGCCAGCGGGGACCGACAGAGCACAGATACGCAGTATTTT
CASGDRQSTDTQYF
>.|TRBV18|TRBJ2-5|.|14
TGTGCCAGCTCACCACCGATGACAGAAGAGACCCAGTACTTC
CASSPPMTEETQYF
>.|TRBV7-9|TRBJ2-7|TRBD1|15
TGTGCCAGCAGCTTAGTGCCAGGGGGCCTGTACGAGCAGTACTTC
CASSLVPGGLYEQYF
>.|TRBV28|TRBJ1-1|.|13
TGTGCCAGCAGTAGGGGTGGGAACACTGAAGCTTTCTTT
CASSRGGNTEAFF
>once|TRBV5-1|TRBJ1-2|.|14
TGCGCCAGCAGCTTGGGCGGCTCCAACTATGGCTACACCTTC
CASSLGGSNYGYTF
>.|TRBV6-1|TRBJ1-4|.|15
TGTGCCAGCAGTGAAGCTGTCAGGGTGGGTGAAAAACTGTTTTTT
CASSEAVRVGEKLFF
>.|TRBV5-4|TRBJ2-7|.|14
TGTGCCAGCAGCTTATGGAGGGACGCCTACGAGCAGTACTTC
CASSLWRDAYEQYF
>.|TRBV29-1|TRBJ1-2|.|13
TGCAGCGTTGAACCCGGGACAATCTATGGCTACACCTTC
CSVEPGTIYGYTF
>.|TRBV5-5|TRBJ1-6|.|14
TGTGCCAGCAGCTTCGGCGGGAATAATTCACCCCTCCACTTT
CASSFGGNNSPLHF
>.|TRBV2|TRBJ2-5|.|13
TGTGCCAGCGGACGTCCCAGCACAGAGACCCAGTACTTC
CASGRPSTETQYF
>.|TRBV11-3|TRBJ2-1|TRBD2|16
TGTGCCAGCAGCTCAGGGACTAGCGGGAGGGCCAATGAGCAGTTCTTC
CASSSGTSGRANEQFF
>.|TRBV29-1|TRBJ1-1|.|13
TGCAGCGTTGAAGTAGGAATGAACACTGAAGCTTTCTTT
CSVEVGMNTEAFF
>.|TRBV10-2|TRBJ2-2|TRBD1|16
TGCGCCATCCGCGAAGGGACAGGCATGGTCACCGGGGAGCTGTTTTTT
CAIREGTGMVTGELFF
>.|TRBV5-4|TRBJ2-5|.|16
TGTGCCAGCAGCTCGGACCCAGGGTTCACCCAAGAGACCCAGTACTTC
CASSSDPGFTQETQYF
>.|TRBV2|TRBJ1-5|TRBD1|14
TGTGCCAGCAGTCCCCGACAGGGACAACAGCCCCAGCATTTT
CASSPRQGQQPQHF
>.|TRBV21-1|TRBJ2-1|.|16
TGTGCCAGCAGCAAAAAAGGCGGACAGGGCTACAATGAGCAGTTCTTC
CASSKKGGQGYNEQFF
>.|TRBV19|TRBJ1-1|.|13
TGTGCCAGTAGACAAGGGGGGAACACTGAAGCTTTCTTT
CASRQGGNTEAFF